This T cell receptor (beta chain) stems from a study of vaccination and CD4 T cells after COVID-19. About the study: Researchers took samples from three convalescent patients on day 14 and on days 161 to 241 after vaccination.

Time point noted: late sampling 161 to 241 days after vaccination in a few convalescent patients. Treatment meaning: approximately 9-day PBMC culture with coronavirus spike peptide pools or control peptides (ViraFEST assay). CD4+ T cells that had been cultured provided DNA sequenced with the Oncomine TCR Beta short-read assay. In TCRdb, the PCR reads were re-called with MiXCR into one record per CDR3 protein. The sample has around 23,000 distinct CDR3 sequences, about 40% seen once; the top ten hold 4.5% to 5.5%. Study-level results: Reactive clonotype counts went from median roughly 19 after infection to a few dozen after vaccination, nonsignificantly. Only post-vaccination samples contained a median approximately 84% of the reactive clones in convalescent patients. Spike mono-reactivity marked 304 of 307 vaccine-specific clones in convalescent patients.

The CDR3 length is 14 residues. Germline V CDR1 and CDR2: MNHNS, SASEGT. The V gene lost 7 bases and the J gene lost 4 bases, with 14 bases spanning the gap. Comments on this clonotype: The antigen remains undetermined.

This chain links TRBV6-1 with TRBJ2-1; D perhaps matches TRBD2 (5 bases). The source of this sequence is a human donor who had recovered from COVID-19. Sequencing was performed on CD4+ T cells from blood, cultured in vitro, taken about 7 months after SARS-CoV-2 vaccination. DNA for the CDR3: TGTGCCAGCACTAGGACTCCGGCGTACAATGAGCAGTTCTTC. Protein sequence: CASTRTPAYNEQFF.